The T cell receptor (beta chain) described here comes from a study of OX40 agonist ivuxolimab in advanced cancers. About the study: Patients were 82.7% male with ages roughly 20 to 85, mean roughly 55. Findings and limits, study-wide: At 0.1 to 3.0 mg/kg, CD4+ and CD8+ blood T cells expanded clonally by week 6.

Sequencing was performed with immunoSEQ multiplex PCR; in TCRdb, only in-frame clones are kept and a portion is missing. The sample has 60,000 or so clones; roughly 89% are singletons. As regards this clone: What it binds is not known.

This sample comprised CD4+ or CD8+ T cells sorted from blood, obtained in a trial of the OX40 agonist ivuxolimab. The receptor was derived from an adult with an advanced solid tumor such as melanoma, head and neck, liver or kidney cancer.

DNA of the CDR3: TGTGCCAGCAGTCTCAGTGTAGCGGCGCCTTACAATGAGCAGTTCTTC. Translated: CASSLSVAAPYNEQFF. The V call is TRBV6-6, the J call TRBJ2-1, with D maybe TRBD2 (6 bases). The V gene lost 5 bases and the J gene lost 4 bases, with 18 bases spanning the gap. Germline CDR1 is MNHNY and CDR2 is SVGAGI (reference sequence). This CDR3 spans 16 amino acids.